This TCR beta chain stems from a study of T-cell reconstitution after alpha-beta-depleted transplantation in children. The study, taken as a whole, reports: Some patients owed their high day-60 TCRbeta diversity to surviving recipient T cells and thymic progenitors.

During its preparation, the TCRbeta library received unique molecular identifiers. MiXCR, run by TCRdb on the PCR reads, gives a single entry per CDR3 protein. The sample has fewer than 550,000 distinct CDR3 sequences; around 15% are singletons. Turning to this clonotype: Its antigen is as yet unknown.

The TCR comes from a boy in the first two years of life who had a stem cell transplant for Wiskott-Aldrich syndrome, so the T cells may come from the graft donor. The material was PBMCs, mostly from graft donor cells, obtained 360 days after TCRalphabeta/CD19-depleted stem cell transplant.

Here the CDR3 DNA reads TGTGCCATCAGTGAGCTAGCTGGTAACGATGAGAGGGAGACCCAGTACTTC. Translating it yields CAISELAGNDERETQYF. The rearrangement uses TRBV10-3 and TRBJ2-5; a possible D gene is TRBD2 (5 bases). Germline lookup yields CDR1 ENHRY and CDR2 SYGVKD. The V end was cut by 2 bases, the J end by 5 bases, with 21 bases between. The CDR3 is made up of 17 amino acids.